This TCR beta chain came from a study of shared clonotypes between healthy human individuals. CDR3 length: 14 residues. Germline assignment: CDR1 SGHTA and CDR2 FQGTGA. V was trimmed by 1 base and J by 9 bases, leaving 15 bases between them. Study-wide results and caveats: Clonotypes that were shared across a handful of donors made up around 5% of naive CD4 clonotypes. On the whole, naive subsets had larger estimated richness than memory subsets had.

A single count supports this clone. Its antigen is unknown. Only in-frame clones appear in the TCRdb table, and some are missing; sequencing was by immunoSEQ multiplex PCR. Among a few million clones listed, around 94% were seen once. V gene TRBV7-3 combines with J gene TRBJ2-5, with D perhaps TRBD1 or TRBD2 (5 bases each). Input material: naive CD4+ T cells sorted from blood. The sample's subset: CD45RA+ positively selected. The receptor was derived from a man younger than 35 in good health. CDR3 DNA sequence: TGTGCCAGCAGCTTAATGAGAGGCTTGGGGGCCCAGTACTTC. Its protein is CASSLMRGLGAQYF.